The entry below describes one T cell receptor beta chain. Its antigen is currently unknown. This sample was included in a study of identical twins. This CDR3 spans 14 amino acids. Germline CDR1 SQVTM, CDR2 ANQGSEA. V lost 4 bases, J lost 6 bases, and 9 bases stayed unmatched. Template switching (which added a universal primer site) was used, and cDNA carried unique molecular identifiers. TCRdb itself ran the 5' RACE reads through MiXCR, one entry per CDR3 protein. Seen here are a few hundred thousand distinct CDR3 sequences, more than 9.5% observed once, and the top ten hold roughly 3.7%. Whole-study results and caveats: When twins shared out-of-frame alpha sequences, those sequences had excess low generation probability. It was possible that invariant MAIT and iNKT cells partly confounded the zero-insertion analyses. Models underestimated out-of-frame TCR alpha sharing in monozygotic twins.

The sample was also linked to a second study, of yellow fever vaccine responses in identical twins.

The sequenced sample consisted of memory (CD45RO+) T cells sorted from blood. This chain joins TRBV29-1 and TRBJ2-1; TRBD1 matches 7 bases. The source is a woman aged 18-30 years in good health. DNA of the CDR3: TGCAGCGTTGGCTACAGGGGTCTAAGCAATGAGCAGTTCTTC. Translated: CSVGYRGLSNEQFF.